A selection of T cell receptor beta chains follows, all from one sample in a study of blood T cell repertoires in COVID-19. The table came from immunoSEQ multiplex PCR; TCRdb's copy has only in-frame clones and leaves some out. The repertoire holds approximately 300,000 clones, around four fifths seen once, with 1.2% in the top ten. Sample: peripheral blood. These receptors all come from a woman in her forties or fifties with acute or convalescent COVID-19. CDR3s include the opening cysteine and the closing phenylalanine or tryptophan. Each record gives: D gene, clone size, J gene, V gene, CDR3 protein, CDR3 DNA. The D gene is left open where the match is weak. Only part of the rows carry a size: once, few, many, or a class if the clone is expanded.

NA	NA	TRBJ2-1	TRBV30	CAWSVLREQFF	TGTGCCTGGAGTGTACTACGCGAGCAGTTCTTC
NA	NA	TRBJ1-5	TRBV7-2	CASSLVALQRSNQPQHF	TGTGCCAGCAGCTTAGTGGCTTTGCAGCGAAGCAATCAGCCCCAGCATTTT
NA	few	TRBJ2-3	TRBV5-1	CASRVRSSTDTQYF	TGCGCCAGCAGGGTCAGGTCTAGCACAGATACGCAGTATTTT
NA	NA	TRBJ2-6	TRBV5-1	CASRQGDSGANVLTF	TGCGCCAGCAGACAAGGGGATTCTGGGGCCAACGTCCTGACTTTC
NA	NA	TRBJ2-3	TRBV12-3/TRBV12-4	CASGTGSSDTQYF	TGTGCCAGCGGCACAGGGAGTAGTGATACGCAGTATTTT
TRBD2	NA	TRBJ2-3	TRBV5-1	CASSFSGRAFGDTQYF	TGCGCCAGCAGCTTTAGCGGGAGGGCCTTTGGAGATACGCAGTATTTT
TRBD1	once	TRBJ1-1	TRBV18	CASSNTGAPTEAFF	TGTGCCAGCTCAAATACAGGGGCCCCCACTGAAGCTTTCTTT
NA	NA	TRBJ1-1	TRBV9	CASSVASLNTEAFF	TGTGCCAGCAGCGTAGCCAGTCTGAACACTGAAGCTTTCTTT
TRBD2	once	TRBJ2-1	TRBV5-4	CASSMRLAGRNEQFF	TGTGCCAGCAGTATGCGGCTAGCGGGGAGGAATGAGCAGTTCTTC
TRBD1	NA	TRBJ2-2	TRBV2	CASSVRQGIAGELFF	TGTGCCAGCAGTGTCCGACAGGGAATCGCCGGGGAGCTGTTTTTT
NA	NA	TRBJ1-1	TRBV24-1	CATSDPDTEAFF	TGTGCCACCAGTGACCCGGACACTGAAGCTTTCTTT
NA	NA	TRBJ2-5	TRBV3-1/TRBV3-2	CATSEGGQETQYF	TGTGCTACGAGCGAGGGTGGGCAAGAGACCCAGTACTTC
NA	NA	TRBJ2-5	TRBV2	CASSATTMGETQYF	TGTGCCAGCAGTGCGACAACAATGGGAGAGACCCAGTACTTC
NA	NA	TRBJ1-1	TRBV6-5	CASSYSRIENTEAFF	TGTGCCAGCAGTTACTCGAGAATCGAGAACACTGAAGCTTTCTTT
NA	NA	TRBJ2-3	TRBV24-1	CATTLTGTDTQYF	TGTGCCACCACCTTGACGGGGACAGATACGCAGTATTTT
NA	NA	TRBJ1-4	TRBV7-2	CASSFRGQPNEKLFF	TGTGCCAGCAGCTTTAGGGGACAACCTAATGAAAAACTGTTTTTT